These 2 T cell receptor beta chains share one sample of origin, sequenced in a study of cytomegalovirus exposure and HLA in healthy donors. The PCR contained 60 Vbeta and 13 Jbeta primers. This table comes from immunoSEQ multiplex PCR, and its TCRdb copy is limited to in-frame clones, with some not included. The sample shows around 150,000 clones, 79% of them seen only once. Sequenced sample: PBMCs. Source of these receptors: a man in his forties or fifties in good health and CMV-seropositive.

The gene calls are TRBV28 and TRBJ2-5; 9 nucleotides align to TRBD1. This CDR3 is built from 15 residues. V lost 9 bases, J lost 5 bases, and 13 bases stayed unmatched. Germline-derived CDR1 and CDR2 are MDHEN and SYDVKM. CDR3 amino acids: CASHEQGALGETQYF. The CDR3 DNA is TGTGCCAGTCACGAACAGGGGGCTCTGGGGGAGACCCAGTACTTC.

This chain uses TRBV11-2 with TRBJ1-1; TRBD1 matches at 8 bases. V was pared by 0 bases and J by 5 bases, with 14 bases of the junction left unmatched. Germline lookup yields CDR1 SGHAT and CDR2 FQNNGV. The CDR3 runs to 18 residues. Here the CDR3 reads CASSLDWRRQGRVTEAFF. Here the CDR3 DNA reads TGTGCCAGCAGCTTAGATTGGCGTCGACAGGGGCGCGTAACTGAAGCTTTCTTT.